The clone carrying this TCR beta chain was seen a few times. The sample originates from a study of molecular identifiers for immune sequencing clone quantification. Study context: Across replicate runs, RNA obtained from about 20,000 or 100,000 naive CD8 cells was divided into five, with four undergoing sequencing.

The J segment lost 7 bases and the V segment lost 5 bases, leaving 10 bases of the junction unmatched. This CDR3 has 15 residues. Germline CDR1 and CDR2: DFQATT and SNEGSKA (reference sequence). One entry per CDR3 protein results from TCRdb running MiXCR on the PCR reads. The table shows over 85,000 distinct CDR3 sequences, with about 32% occurring only once. The sequenced sample consisted of naive CD8+ T cells from blood, with Jurkat cell RNA spiked in. Subset denoted: FACS-sorted CD8+CD4-CCR7+CD45RA+ naive T cells. The V gene is TRBV20-1, the J gene TRBJ2-5; TRBD2 aligns across 13 bases. This sequence was found in a human donor in good health. Some libraries in this study had Jurkat cell RNA spiked in. The CDR3 region has the DNA TGCAGTGCTGCGGGACTAGCGGGAAGAAGAGGGACCCAGTACTTC. As protein: CSAAGLAGRRGTQYF.